This TCR beta chain is from a study of beta chain features in type 1 diabetes. Study-wide background: Sorted cells numbering around 100,000,000 were examined across all samples. Study-level points and caveats: Because the template was cDNA, high-expressing cells might be over-represented.

This clone was detected a few times. The antigen is not known. The entirety of the isolated RNA underwent reverse transcription, so expressed TCRB transcripts were sequenced. Libraries were prepared by immunoSEQ multiplex PCR; TCRdb keeps only in-frame clonotypes and omits some of them. The sample holds around 500,000 clones; approximately 10% are singletons and the top ten take approximately 0.05%. The length of the CDR3 is 13 residues. The V segment lost 7 bases and the J segment 7 bases; nucleotides outside the gene matches: 9. From germline, CDR1 is MDHEN and CDR2 SYDVKM. The TCR comes from a woman aged 18-29 years in good health. The V gene is TRBV28, the J gene TRBJ1-2; 7 bases are a match to TRBD1. The sequencing input was naive CD4+ T cells from blood. Written as DNA, the CDR3 is TGTGCCAGCACTGGGACAGACTATGTTGGCTACACCTTC. Its protein product is CASTGTDYVGYTF.